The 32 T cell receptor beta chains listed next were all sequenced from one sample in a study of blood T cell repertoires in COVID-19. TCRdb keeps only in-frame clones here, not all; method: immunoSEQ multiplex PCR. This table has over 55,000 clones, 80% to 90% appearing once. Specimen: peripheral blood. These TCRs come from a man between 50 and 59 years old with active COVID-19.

The CDR3 DNA reads as TGTGCCAGCAGTTTAAATCAGGGCTCTGGCTACACCTTC. Protein product: CASSLNQGSGYTF. The rearrangement uses TRBV28 and TRBJ1-2; TRBD1 is a possible D gene (5 bases). Looked up from germline, CDR1 is MDHEN and CDR2 is SYDVKM. The germline V and J ends were trimmed by 2 bases and 7 bases, with 11 bases remaining between them. CDR3 size: 13 residues.

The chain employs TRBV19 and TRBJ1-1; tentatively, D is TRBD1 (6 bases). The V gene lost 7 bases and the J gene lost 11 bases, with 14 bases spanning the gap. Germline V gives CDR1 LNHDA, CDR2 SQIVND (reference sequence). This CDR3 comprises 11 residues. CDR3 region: CASTLGGGAFF. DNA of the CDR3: TGTGCCAGTACCTTAGGGGGGGGTGCTTTCTTT.

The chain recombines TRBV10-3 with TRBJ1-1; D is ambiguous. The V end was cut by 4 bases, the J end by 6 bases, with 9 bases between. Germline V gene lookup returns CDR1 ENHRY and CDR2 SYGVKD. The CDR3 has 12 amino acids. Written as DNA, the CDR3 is TGTGCCATCAGTGTAGAGGGCGCTGAAGCTTTCTTT. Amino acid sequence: CAISVEGAEAFF.

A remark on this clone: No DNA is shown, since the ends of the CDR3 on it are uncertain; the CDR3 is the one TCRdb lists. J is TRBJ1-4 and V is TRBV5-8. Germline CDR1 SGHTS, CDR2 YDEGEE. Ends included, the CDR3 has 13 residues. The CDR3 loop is CASSWGGGAGVFF.

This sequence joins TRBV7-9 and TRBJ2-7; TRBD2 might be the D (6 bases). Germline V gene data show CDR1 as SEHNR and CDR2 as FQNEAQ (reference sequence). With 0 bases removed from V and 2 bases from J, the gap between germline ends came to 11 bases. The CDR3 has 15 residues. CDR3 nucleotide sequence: TGTGCCAGCAGCTTAGCAAGGCCGGGGGCCTACGAGCAGTACTTC. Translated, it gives CASSLARPGAYEQYF.

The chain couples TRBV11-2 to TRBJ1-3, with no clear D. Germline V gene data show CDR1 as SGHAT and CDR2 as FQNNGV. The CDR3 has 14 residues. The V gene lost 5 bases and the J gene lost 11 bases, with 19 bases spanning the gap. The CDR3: CASSTSADGVAIYF. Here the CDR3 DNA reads TGTGCCAGCAGCACCTCCGCTGACGGAGTCGCCATATATTTT.

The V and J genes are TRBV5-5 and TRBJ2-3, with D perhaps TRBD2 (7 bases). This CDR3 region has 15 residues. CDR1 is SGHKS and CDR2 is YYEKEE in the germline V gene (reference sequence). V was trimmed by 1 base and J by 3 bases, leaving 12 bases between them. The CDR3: CASSLISGTTDTQYF. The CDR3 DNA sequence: TGTGCCAGCAGCTTGATAAGCGGGACAACAGATACGCAGTATTTT.

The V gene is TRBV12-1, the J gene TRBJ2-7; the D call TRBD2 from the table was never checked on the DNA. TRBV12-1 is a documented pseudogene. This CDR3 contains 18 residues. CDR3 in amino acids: CASSARAAGGRRTYEQYF. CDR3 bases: TGTGCCAGCAGCGCAAGGGCGGCCGGCGGGAGAAGAACCTACGAGCAGTACTTC.

The CDR3 nucleotides are TGTGCCAGCAGTCCCCGGACAGTTCACTACGAGCAGTACTTC. It specifies CASSPRTVHYEQYF. The rearrangement uses TRBV27 and TRBJ2-7; a weak D match, TRBD1 (6 bases). The V gene lost 5 bases and the J gene lost 3 bases, with 14 bases spanning the gap. CDR1 is MNHEY, CDR2 SMNVEV, per germline (reference sequence). The CDR3 has 14 residues.

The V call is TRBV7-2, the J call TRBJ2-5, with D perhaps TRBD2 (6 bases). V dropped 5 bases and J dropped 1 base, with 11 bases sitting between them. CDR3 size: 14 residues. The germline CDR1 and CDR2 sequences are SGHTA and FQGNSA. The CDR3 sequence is CASSPISGQETQYF. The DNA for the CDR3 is TGTGCCAGCAGCCCGATTAGCGGCCAAGAGACCCAGTACTTC.

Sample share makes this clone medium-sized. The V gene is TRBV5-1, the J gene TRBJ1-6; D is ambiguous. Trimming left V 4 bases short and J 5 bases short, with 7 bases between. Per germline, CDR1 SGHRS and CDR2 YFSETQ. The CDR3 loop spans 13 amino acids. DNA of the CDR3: TGCGCCAGCAGCCAGGAAGATAATTCACCCCTCCACTTT. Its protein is CASSQEDNSPLHF.

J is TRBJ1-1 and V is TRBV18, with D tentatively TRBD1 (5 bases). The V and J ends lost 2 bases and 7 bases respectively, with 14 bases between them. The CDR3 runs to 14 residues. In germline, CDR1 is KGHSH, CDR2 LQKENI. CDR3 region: CASSPRRGEGEAFF. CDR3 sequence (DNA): TGTGCCAGCTCACCAAGGAGGGGTGAGGGTGAAGCTTTCTTT. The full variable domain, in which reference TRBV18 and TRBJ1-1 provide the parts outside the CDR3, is NAGVMQNPRHLVRRRGQEARLRCSPMKGHSHVYWYRQLPEEGLKFMVYLQKENIIDESGMPKERFSAEFPKEGPSILRIQQVVRGDSAAYFCASSPRRGEGEAFFGQGTRLTVV.

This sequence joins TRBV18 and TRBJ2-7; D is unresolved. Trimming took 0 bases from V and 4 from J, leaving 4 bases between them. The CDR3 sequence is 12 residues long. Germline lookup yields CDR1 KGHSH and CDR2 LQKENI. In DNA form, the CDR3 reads TGTGCCAGCTCACCACCTCCTTACGAGCAGTACTTC. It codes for CASSPPPYEQYF.

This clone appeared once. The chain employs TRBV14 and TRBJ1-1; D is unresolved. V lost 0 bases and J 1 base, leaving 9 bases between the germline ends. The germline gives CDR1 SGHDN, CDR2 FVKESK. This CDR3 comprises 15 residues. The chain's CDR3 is CASSQDLLRNTEAFF. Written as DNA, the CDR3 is TGTGCCAGCAGCCAAGATTTGTTGCGGAACACTGAAGCTTTCTTT.

CDR3 amino acids: CASSYRRDREKQYF. The CDR3 coding sequence is TGTGCCAGCAGCTACCGCCGGGACAGGGAGAAGCAGTACTTC. This chain joins TRBV7-8 and TRBJ2-7, with 9 bases fitting TRBD1. With V trimmed by 4 bases and J by 8 bases, 9 bases remained unmatched. This CDR3 has 14 amino acids. CDR1 and CDR2 (germline): SGHVS, FQNEAQ.

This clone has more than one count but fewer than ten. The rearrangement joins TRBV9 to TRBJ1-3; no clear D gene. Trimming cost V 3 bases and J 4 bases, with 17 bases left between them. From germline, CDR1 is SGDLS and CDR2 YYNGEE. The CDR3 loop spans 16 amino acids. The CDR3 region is CASSAPGRAAGNTIYF. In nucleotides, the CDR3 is TGTGCCAGCAGCGCCCCTGGGAGGGCGGCAGGAAACACCATATATTTT.

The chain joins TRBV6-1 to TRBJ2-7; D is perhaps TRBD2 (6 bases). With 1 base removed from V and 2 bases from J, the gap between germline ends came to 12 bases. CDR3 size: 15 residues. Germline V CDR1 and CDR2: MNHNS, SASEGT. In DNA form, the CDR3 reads TGTGCCAGCAGTGAAGAGGCGGGATCCGCCTACGAGCAGTACTTC. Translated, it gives CASSEEAGSAYEQYF.

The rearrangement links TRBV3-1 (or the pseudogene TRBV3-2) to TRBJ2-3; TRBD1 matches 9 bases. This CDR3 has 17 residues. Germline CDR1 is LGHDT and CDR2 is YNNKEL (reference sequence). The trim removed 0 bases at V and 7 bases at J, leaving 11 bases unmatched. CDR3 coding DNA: TGTGCCAGCAGCCAAGATCTCCCGGGGACAGGGCGGAATACGCAGTATTTT. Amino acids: CASSQDLPGTGRNTQYF.

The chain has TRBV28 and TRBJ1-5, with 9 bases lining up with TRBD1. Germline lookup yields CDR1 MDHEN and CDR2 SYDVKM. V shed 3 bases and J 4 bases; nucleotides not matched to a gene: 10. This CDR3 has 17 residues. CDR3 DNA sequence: TGTGCCAGCAGTTTCCCTGGGGGACAGGGCGAGAATCAGCCCCAGCATTTT. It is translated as CASSFPGGQGENQPQHF. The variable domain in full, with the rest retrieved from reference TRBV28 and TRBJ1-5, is DVKVTQSSRYLVKRTGEKVFLECVQDMDHENMFWYRQDPGLGLRLIYFSYDVKMKEKGDIPEGYSVSREKKERFSLILESASTNQTSMYLCASSFPGGQGENQPQHFGDGTRLSIL.

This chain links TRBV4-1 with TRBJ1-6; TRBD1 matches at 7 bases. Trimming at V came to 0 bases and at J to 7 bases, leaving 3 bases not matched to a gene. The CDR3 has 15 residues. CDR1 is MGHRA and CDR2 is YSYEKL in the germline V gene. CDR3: CASSQDSGGNSPLHF. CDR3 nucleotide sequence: TGCGCCAGCAGCCAAGATTCAGGGGGAAATTCACCCCTCCACTTT.

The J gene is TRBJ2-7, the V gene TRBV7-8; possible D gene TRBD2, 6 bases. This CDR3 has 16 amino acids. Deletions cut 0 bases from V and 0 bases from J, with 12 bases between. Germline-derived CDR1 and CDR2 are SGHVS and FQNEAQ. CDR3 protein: CASSLAGLAVSYEQYF. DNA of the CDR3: TGTGCCAGCAGCTTAGCGGGACTTGCCGTCTCCTACGAGCAGTACTTC. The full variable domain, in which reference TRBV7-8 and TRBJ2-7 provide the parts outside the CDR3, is GAGVSQSPRYKVAKRGQDVALRCDPISGHVSLFWYQQALGQGPEFLTYFQNEAQLDKSGLPSDRFFAERPEGSVSTLKIQRTQQEDSAVYLCASSLAGLAVSYEQYFGPGTRLTVT.

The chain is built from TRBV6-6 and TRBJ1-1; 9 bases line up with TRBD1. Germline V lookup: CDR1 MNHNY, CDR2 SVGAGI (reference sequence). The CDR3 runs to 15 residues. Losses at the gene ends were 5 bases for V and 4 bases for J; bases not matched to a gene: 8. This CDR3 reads CASSSPGQGITEAFF. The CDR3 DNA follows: TGTGCCAGCAGTAGCCCCGGACAGGGGATCACTGAAGCTTTCTTT.

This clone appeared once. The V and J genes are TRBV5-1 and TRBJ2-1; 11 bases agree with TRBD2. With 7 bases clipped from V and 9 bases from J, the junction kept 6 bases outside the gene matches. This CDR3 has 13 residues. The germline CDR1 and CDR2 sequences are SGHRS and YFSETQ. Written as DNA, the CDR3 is TGCGCCAGCGGCACTAGCGGGAGCGGTGAGCAGTTCTTC. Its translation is CASGTSGSGEQFF.

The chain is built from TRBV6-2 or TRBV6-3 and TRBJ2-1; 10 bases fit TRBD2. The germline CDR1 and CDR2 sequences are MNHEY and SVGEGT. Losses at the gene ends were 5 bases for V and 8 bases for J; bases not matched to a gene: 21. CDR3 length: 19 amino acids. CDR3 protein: CASSPRGARASGSYDEQFF. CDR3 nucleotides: TGTGCCAGCAGTCCGAGGGGGGCGCGGGCTAGCGGGAGTTACGATGAGCAGTTCTTC.

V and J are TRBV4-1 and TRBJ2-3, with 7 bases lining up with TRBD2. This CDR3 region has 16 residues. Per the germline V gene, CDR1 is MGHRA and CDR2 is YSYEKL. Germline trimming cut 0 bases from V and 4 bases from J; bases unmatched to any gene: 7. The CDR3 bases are TGCGCCAGCAGCCAAGATTGGGCGGGGGTCTCAGATACGCAGTATTTT. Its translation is CASSQDWAGVSDTQYF.

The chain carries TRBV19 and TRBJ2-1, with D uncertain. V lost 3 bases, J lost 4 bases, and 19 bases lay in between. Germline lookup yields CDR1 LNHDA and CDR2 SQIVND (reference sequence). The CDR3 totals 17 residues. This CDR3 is CASSIPGQARRYNEQFF. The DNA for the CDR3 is TGTGCCAGTAGTATCCCCGGTCAAGCGCGTCGTTACAATGAGCAGTTCTTC. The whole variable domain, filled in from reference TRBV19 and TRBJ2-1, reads DGGITQSPKYLFRKEGQNVTLSCEQNLNHDAMYWYRQDPGQGLRLIYYSQIVNDFQKGDIAEGYSVSREKKESFPLTVTSAQKNPTAFYLCASSIPGQARRYNEQFFGPGTRLTVL.

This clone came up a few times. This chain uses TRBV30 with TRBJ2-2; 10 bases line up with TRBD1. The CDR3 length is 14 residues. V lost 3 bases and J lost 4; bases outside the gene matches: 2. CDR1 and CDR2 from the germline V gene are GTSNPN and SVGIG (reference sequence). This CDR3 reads CAWRWDRGTGELFF. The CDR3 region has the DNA TGTGCCTGGAGATGGGACAGGGGCACCGGGGAGCTGTTTTTT.

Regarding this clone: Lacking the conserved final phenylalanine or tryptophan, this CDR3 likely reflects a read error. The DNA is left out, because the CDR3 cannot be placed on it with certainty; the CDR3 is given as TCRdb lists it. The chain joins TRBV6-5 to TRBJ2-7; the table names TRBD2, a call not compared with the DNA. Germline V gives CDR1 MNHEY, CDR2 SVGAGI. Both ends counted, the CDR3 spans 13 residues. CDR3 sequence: CASSSPGRAGNGN.

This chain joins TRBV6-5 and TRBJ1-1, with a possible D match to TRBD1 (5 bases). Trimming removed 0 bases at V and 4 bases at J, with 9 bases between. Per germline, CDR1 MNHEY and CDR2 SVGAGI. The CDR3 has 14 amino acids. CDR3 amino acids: CASSYSWGGTEAFF. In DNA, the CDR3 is TGTGCCAGCAGTTACTCCTGGGGGGGCACTGAAGCTTTCTTT.

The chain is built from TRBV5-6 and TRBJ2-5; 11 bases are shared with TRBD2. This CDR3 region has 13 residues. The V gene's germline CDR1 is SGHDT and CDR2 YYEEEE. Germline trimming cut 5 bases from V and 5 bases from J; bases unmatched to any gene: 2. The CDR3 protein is CASSSGGAETQYF. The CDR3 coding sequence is TGTGCCAGCAGTAGCGGGGGGGCGGAGACCCAGTACTTC.

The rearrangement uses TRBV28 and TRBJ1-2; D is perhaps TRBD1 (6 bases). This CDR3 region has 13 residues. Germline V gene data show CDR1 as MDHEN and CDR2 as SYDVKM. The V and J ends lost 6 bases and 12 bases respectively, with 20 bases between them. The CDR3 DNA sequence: TGTGCCAGCAGGGAGGTTATCGCCAGGGGCCACACCTTC. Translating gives CASREVIARGHTF.

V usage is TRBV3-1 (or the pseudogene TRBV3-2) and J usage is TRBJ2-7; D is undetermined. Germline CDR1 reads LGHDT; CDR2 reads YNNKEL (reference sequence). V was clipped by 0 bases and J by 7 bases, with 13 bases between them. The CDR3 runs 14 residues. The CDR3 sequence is CASSQDPQLREQYF. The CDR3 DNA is TGTGCCAGCAGCCAAGATCCCCAGCTGAGGGAGCAGTACTTC.